This T cell receptor (beta chain) was recorded in a study of blood T cell repertoires in COVID-19. Study at large: Samples taken during acute and convalescent COVID-19 were collected in the United States, Italy and Spain. PBMCs, B-cell-depleted T cells, or T cells provided the cDNA or gDNA that made up the material.

Under the authors' procedure: Amplification of reference gene primers provided the estimated nucleated cell counts. The repertoire was sequenced with immunoSEQ multiplex PCR; TCRdb's copy has only in-frame clones and lacks some. That table is the source of V, J and clone size, and D and trimming were worked out from the DNA. The data hold some 91,000 clones, with approximately 80% observed a single time. Germline trimming cut 5 bases from V and 3 bases from J; bases unmatched to any gene: 7. The CDR3 is 14 residues long. Germline loops: CDR1 SGHRS, CDR2 YFSETQ. The receptor was derived from a man between 70 and 80 years old with acute or convalescent COVID-19. V gene TRBV5-1 combines with J gene TRBJ2-7; 8 bases map to TRBD1. Sequenced input: peripheral blood. The CDR3 DNA reads TGCGCCAGCAGTCCAGGGGGCGCAGGCTACGAGCAGTACTTC. Encoded protein: CASSPGGAGYEQYF.